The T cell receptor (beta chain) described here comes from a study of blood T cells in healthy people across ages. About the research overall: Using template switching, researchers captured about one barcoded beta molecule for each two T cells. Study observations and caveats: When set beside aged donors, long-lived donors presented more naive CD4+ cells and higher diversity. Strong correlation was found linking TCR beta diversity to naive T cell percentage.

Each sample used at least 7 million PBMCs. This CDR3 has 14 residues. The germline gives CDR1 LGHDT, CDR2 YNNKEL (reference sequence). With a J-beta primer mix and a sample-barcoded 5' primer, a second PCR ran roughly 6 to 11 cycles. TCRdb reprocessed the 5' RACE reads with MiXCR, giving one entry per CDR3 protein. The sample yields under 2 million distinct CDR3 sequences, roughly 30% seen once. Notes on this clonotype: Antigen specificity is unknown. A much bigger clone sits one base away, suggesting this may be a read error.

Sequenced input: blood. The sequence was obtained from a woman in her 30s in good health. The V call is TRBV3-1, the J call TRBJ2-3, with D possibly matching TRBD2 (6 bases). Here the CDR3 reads CANSFGGLTDTQYF. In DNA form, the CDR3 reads TGTGCCAACAGCTTTGGAGGGTTGACAGATACGCAGTATTTT.